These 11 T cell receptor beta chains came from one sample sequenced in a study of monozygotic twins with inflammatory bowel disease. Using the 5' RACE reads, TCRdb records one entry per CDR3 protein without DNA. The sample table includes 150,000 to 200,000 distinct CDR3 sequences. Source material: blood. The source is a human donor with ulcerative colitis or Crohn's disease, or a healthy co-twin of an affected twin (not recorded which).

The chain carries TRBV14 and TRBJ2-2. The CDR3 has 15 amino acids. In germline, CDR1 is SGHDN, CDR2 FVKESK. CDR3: CASSPLTEPTGELFF.

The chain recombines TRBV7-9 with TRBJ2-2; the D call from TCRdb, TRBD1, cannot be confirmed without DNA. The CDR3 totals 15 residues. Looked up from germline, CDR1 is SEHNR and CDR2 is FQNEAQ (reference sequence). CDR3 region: CASSFPGQPTGELFF.

This chain's CDR3 is CASSPSMGQGANEQFF. The chain couples TRBV18 to TRBJ2-1; the D call from TCRdb, TRBD1, cannot be confirmed without DNA. This CDR3 comprises 16 residues. The germline V gene encodes CDR1 KGHSH and CDR2 LQKENI.

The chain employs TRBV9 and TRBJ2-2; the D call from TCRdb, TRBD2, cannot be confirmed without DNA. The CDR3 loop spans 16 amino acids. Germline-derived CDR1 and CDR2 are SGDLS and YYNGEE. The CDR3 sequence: CASSVTGTSVTGELFF. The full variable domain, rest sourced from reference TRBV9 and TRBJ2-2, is DSGVTQTPKHLITATGQRVTLRCSPRSGDLSVYWYQQSLDQGLQFLIQYYNGEERAKGNILERFSAQQFPDLHSELNLSSLELGDSALYFCASSVTGTSVTGELFFGEGSRLTVL.

CDR3 residues: CSASGGRLTYEQYF. The V and J genes are TRBV20-1 and TRBJ2-7; TCRdb's D gene call, TRBD1, goes unchecked for lack of DNA. The CDR3 runs 14 residues. CDR1 and CDR2 (germline): DFQATT, SNEGSKA (reference sequence).

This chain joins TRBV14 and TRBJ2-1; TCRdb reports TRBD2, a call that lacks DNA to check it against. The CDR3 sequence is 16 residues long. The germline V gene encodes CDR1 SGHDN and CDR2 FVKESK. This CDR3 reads CASSQGLALSVDEQFF.

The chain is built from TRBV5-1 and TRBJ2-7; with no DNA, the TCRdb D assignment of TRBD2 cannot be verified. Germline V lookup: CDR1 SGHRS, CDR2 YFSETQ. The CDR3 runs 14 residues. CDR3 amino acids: CASSPLMGGYEQYF.

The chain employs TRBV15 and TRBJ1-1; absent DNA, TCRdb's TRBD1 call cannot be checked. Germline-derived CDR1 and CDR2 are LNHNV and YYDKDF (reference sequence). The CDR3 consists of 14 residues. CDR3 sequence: CATSISGQLGEAFF.

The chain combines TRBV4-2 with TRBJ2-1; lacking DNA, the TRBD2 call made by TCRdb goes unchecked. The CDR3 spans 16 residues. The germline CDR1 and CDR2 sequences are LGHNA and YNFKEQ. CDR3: CASSQATTSVENEQFF.

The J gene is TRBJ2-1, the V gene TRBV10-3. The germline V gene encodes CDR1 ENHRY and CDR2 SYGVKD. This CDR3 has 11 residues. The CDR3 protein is CAISDGNEQFF.

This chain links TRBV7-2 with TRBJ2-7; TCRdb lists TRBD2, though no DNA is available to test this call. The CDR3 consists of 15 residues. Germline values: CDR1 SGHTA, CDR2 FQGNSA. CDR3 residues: CASSSTSGTSYEQYF.